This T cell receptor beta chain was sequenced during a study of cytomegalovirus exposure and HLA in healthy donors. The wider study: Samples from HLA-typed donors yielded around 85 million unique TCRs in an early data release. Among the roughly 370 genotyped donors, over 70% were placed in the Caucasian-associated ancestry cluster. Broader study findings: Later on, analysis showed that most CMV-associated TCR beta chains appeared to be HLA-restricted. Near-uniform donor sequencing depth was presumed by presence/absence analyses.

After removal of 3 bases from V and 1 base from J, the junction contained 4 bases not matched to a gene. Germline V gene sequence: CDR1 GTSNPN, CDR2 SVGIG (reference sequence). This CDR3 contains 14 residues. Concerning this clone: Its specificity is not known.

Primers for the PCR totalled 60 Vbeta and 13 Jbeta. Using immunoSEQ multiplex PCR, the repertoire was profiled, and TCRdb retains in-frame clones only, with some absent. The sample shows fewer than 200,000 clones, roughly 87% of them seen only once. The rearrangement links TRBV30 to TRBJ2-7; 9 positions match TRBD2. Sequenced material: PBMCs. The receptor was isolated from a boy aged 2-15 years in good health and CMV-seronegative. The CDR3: CAWRRLAESYEQYF. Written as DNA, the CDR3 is TGTGCCTGGAGAAGACTAGCGGAGTCCTACGAGCAGTACTTC.